This TCR beta chain was sequenced during a study of T cells in Graves' hyperthyroidism and ophthalmopathy. Comments on this clonotype: Its antigen remains unknown.

V was clipped by 0 bases and J by 10 bases; unmatched bases: 5. The CDR3 has 14 amino acids. Germline CDR1 is SGHRS and CDR2 is YFSETQ. Findings of the study overall: Most clonotypes that expanded in the thyroid above 0.001 also showed up in blood.

There were TCR beta CDR3 regions amplified from RNA transcripts. HTBI primers drove first-round RT-PCR of the TCR CDR3. TCRdb itself ran the multiplex PCR reads through MiXCR, one entry per CDR3 protein. Of about 600,000 distinct CDR3 sequences listed, more than 15% are singletons. Sequencing was performed on blood. The sequence was collected from a woman aged 40-49 years with Graves' ophthalmopathy. The rearrangement links TRBV5-1 to TRBJ2-1; 9 bases fit TRBD2. The CDR3 bases are TGCGCCAGCAGCTTGGATTTTAGCGGGGGAGAGCAGTTCTTC. Translated: CASSLDFSGGEQFF.